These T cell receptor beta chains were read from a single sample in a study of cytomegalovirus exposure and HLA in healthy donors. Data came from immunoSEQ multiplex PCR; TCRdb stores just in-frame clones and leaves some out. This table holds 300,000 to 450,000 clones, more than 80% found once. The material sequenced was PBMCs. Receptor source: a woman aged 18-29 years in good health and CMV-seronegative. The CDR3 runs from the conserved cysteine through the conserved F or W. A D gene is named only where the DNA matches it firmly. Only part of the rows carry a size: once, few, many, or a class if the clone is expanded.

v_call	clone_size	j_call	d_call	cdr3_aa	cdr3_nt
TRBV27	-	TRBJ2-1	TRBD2	CASSPGTTVYNEQFF	TGTGCCAGCAGTCCCGGGACTACCGTCTACAATGAGCAGTTCTTC
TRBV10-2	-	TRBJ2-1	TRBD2	CASSDPPTSGMVQFF	TGCGCCAGCAGTGACCCTCCGACTAGCGGGATGGTGCAGTTCTTC
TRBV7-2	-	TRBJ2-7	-	CASSPRTTYEQYF	TGTGCCAGCAGCCCAAGGACAACCTACGAGCAGTACTTC
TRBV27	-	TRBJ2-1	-	CASSLSGQNNNEQFF	TGTGCCAGCAGTTTATCTGGACAGAACAACAATGAGCAGTTCTTC
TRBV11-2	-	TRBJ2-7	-	CASSLEGVGTAAYF	TGTGCCAGCAGCTTAGAAGGGGTCGGCACCGCTGCGTACTTC
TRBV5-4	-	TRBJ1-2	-	CASSSSWVGGGISQGYTF	TGTGCCAGCAGCTCGAGTTGGGTGGGCGGGGGCATCTCTCAAGGCTACACCTTC
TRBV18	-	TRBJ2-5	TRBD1	CASSPDRDGEETQYF	TGTGCCAGCTCACCGGACAGGGACGGAGAAGAGACCCAGTACTTC
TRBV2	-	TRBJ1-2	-	CASSGPRGNYTF	TGTGCCAGCAGCGGTCCTAGAGGGAACTACACCTTC
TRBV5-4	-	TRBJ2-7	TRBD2	CASSRQREGPEQYF	TGTGCCAGCAGCCGGCAGCGGGAGGGTCCCGAGCAGTACTTC
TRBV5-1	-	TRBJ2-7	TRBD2	CASSLWEGNYEQYF	TGCGCCAGCAGCTTATGGGAGGGTAACTACGAGCAGTACTTC
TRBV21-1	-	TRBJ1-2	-	CASSKDRQGPRYTF	TGTGCCAGCAGCAAAGATCGGCAGGGTCCTCGCTACACCTTC
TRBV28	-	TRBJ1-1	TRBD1	CASSLGTGRTEAFF	TGTGCCAGCAGTTTAGGGACAGGCCGAACTGAAGCTTTCTTT
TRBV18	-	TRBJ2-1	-	CASSPFSGFAYNEQFF	TGTGCCAGCTCACCTTTTAGCGGCTTCGCCTACAATGAGCAGTTCTTC
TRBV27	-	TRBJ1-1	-	CASSLAGDTEAFF	TGTGCCAGCTCACTCGCGGGGGACACTGAAGCTTTCTTT
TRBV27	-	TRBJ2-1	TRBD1	CASSPRTGYNEQFF	TGTGCCAGCAGTCCCCGGACAGGATACAATGAGCAGTTCTTC
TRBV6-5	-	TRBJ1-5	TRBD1	CASRQGTQPQHF	TGTGCCAGCAGACAGGGGACCCAGCCCCAGCATTTT
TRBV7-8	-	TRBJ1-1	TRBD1	CASSLGGTGTNTEAFF	TGTGCCAGCAGCTTAGGAGGGACAGGGACGAACACTGAAGCTTTCTTT
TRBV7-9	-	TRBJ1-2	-	CASSLDRAGYTF	TGTGCCAGCAGCTTAGACAGGGCCGGCTACACCTTC
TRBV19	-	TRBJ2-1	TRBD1	CASTPGGQGYNEQFF	TGTGCCAGTACTCCCGGGGGACAGGGATACAATGAGCAGTTCTTC
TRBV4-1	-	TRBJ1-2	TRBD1	CATRDRATTPYGYTF	TGCGCCACCAGGGACAGGGCGACTACCCCCTATGGCTACACCTTC
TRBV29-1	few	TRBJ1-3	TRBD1	CSVVDHPGQGSGNTIYF	TGCAGCGTTGTTGATCATCCGGGACAGGGGTCTGGAAACACCATATATTTT
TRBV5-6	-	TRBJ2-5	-	CASSLGLPQETQYF	TGTGCCAGCAGCTTGGGACTCCCCCAAGAGACCCAGTACTTC
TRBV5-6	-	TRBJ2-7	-	CASSLTWSSYEQYF	TGTGCCAGCAGCTTAACATGGAGTTCCTACGAGCAGTACTTC
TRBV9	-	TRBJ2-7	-	CASGRGAGEQYF	TGTGCCAGCGGACGGGGGGCGGGCGAGCAGTACTTC
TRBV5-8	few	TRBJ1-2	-	CASSLVQGIVYGYTF	TGTGCCAGCAGCTTGGTCCAGGGTATCGTCTATGGCTACACCTTC
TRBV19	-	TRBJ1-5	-	CASSIGNGPQHF	TGTGCCAGTAGTATAGGTAACGGGCCCCAGCATTTT
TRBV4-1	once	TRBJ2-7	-	CASSQDRTPSYEQYF	TGCGCCAGCAGCCAAGACAGGACTCCTTCCTACGAGCAGTACTTC
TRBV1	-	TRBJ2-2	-	CTSSHPSGGFTGELFF	TGCACCAGCAGCCACCCTAGCGGGGGGTTCACCGGGGAGCTGTTTTTT
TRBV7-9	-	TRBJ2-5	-	CASSNSGQETQYF	TGTGCCAGCAGCAATAGCGGCCAAGAGACCCAGTACTTC
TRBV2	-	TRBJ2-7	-	CASSEFAPAKGDEQYF	TGTGCCAGCAGTGAATTCGCGCCCGCAAAGGGGGACGAGCAGTACTTC
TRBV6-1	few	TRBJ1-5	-	CASSELGRYSNQPQHF	TGTGCCAGCAGTGAATTAGGGAGATATAGCAATCAGCCCCAGCATTTT
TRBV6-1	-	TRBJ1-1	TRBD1	CASRGQGITEAFF	TGTGCCAGCAGGGGACAGGGGATAACTGAAGCTTTCTTT
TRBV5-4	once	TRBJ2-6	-	CASSLWQAPGGANVLTF	TGTGCCAGCAGCTTATGGCAGGCCCCTGGTGGGGCCAACGTCCTGACTTTC
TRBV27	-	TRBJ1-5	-	CASSFTGVSSRFNQPQHF	TGTGCCAGCAGTTTCACCGGGGTTAGCTCCAGGTTTAATCAGCCCCAGCATTTT
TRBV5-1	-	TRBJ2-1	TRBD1	CASSLDRGSSQPQFF	TGCGCCAGCAGCTTGGACAGGGGAAGTTCCCAACCCCAGTTCTTC
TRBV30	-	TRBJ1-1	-	CAWSSGGLNTEAFF	TGTGCCTGGAGTAGTGGGGGCCTTAACACTGAAGCTTTCTTT
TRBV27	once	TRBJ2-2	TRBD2	CASSKNLPGLAGVPNTGELFF	TGTGCCAGCAGTAAGAACCTCCCGGGACTAGCGGGGGTCCCGAACACCGGGGAGCTGTTTTTT
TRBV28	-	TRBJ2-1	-	CATMSGAYNEQFF	TGTGCCACCATGAGCGGCGCCTACAATGAGCAGTTCTTC
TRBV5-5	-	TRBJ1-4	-	CASSRRGPYEKLFF	TGTGCCAGCAGCAGGAGAGGGCCGTATGAAAAACTGTTTTTT
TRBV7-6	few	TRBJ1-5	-	CASTPGVQGNQPQHF	TGTGCCTCAACACCGGGGGTTCAAGGCAATCAGCCCCAGCATTTT
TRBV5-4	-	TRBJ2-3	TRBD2	CASSLAGLAGGTDTQYF	TGTGCCAGCAGCTTGGCTGGTTTAGCGGGGGGCACAGATACGCAGTATTTT
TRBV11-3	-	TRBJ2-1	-	CASSLGPVEGNEQFF	TGTGCCAGCAGCTTAGGCCCTGTTGAGGGCAATGAGCAGTTCTTC
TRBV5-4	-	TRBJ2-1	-	CASSQYNEQFF	TGTGCCAGCAGCCAATACAATGAGCAGTTCTTC
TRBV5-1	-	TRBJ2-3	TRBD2	CASSPSGLAGGGVGTDTQYF	TGCGCCAGCAGCCCGTCAGGACTAGCGGGAGGAGGCGTCGGCACAGATACGCAGTATTTT